Listed here are 7 T cell receptor beta chains from one sample, sequenced in a study of blood T cell repertoires in COVID-19. TCRdb keeps only in-frame clones here, not all; method: immunoSEQ multiplex PCR. The sample lists hundreds of thousands of clones, around nine tenths occurring once. Sequences were obtained from peripheral blood. All receptors derive from a man aged 65 to 79 with acute or convalescent COVID-19.

The chain employs TRBV7-2 and TRBJ2-1, with D uncertain. This CDR3 is built from 13 residues. The germline V gene has CDR1 SGHTA and CDR2 FQGNSA. V lost 2 bases and J lost 9, with 11 bases in between. CDR3 loop: CASSLTPGGEQFF. The CDR3 DNA reads TGTGCCAGCAGCTTAACCCCCGGTGGTGAGCAGTTCTTC.

The V call is TRBV19, the J call TRBJ2-1; perhaps TRBD2 as D (5 bases). There are 15 residues in the CDR3. Trimming stripped 1 base from V and 2 bases from J, with 9 bases between. Germline lookup yields CDR1 LNHDA and CDR2 SQIVND (reference sequence). The CDR3 region is CASSIVSTTYNEQFF. The CDR3 DNA reads TGTGCCAGTAGTATAGTTTCGACTACCTACAATGAGCAGTTCTTC.

A few counts support this clone. This sequence joins TRBV28 and TRBJ1-5; 9 bases map to TRBD1. The germline V gene has CDR1 MDHEN and CDR2 SYDVKM. CDR3 length: 14 residues. Trimming removed 7 bases from V and 7 bases from J; junction bases left unmatched: 8. CDR3 loop: CASIRDRVLQPQHF. DNA of the CDR3: TGTGCCAGCATCCGGGACAGGGTCCTCCAGCCCCAGCATTTT. The full variable domain, its missing parts supplied by reference TRBV28 and TRBJ1-5, is DVKVTQSSRYLVKRTGEKVFLECVQDMDHENMFWYRQDPGLGLRLIYFSYDVKMKEKGDIPEGYSVSREKKERFSLILESASTNQTSMYLCASIRDRVLQPQHFGDGTRLSIL.

The chain uses TRBV3-1 (or the pseudogene TRBV3-2) and TRBJ2-7; tentatively, D is TRBD1 (5 bases). The CDR3 runs 15 residues. V gave up 2 bases and J gave up 2 bases, with 13 bases separating them. Germline-derived CDR1 and CDR2 are LGHDT and YNNKEL (reference sequence). The CDR3 region has the DNA TGTGCCAGCAGCCAAAGCTACAGGCAAACCTACGAGCAGTACTTC. It is translated as CASSQSYRQTYEQYF.

This clone was detected only once. V is TRBV6-5 and J is TRBJ1-2; D gene uncertain. Trimming left V 4 bases short and J 4 bases short, with 13 bases between. The germline V gene encodes CDR1 MNHEY and CDR2 SVGAGI. This CDR3 contains 14 residues. CDR3 region: CASSFQSKSYGYTF. In DNA form, the CDR3 reads TGTGCCAGCAGTTTTCAATCGAAGAGCTATGGCTACACCTTC.

As regards this clone: This sample includes further DNA sequences coding for the same CDR3. The V gene is TRBV5-6, the J gene TRBJ1-1; no firm D call. Per germline, CDR1 SGHDT and CDR2 YYEEEE. The CDR3 is 14 amino acids. The V and J ends lost 2 bases and 5 bases respectively, with 13 bases between them. In DNA, the CDR3 is TGTGCCAGCAGCTTCATAGGAGGAGTTACTGAAGCTTTCTTT. It is translated as CASSFIGGVTEAFF.

The chain links TRBV6-2 or TRBV6-3 to TRBJ1-5; the D gene is possibly TRBD1 (5 bases). This CDR3 comprises 14 residues. The V gene lost 5 bases and the J gene lost 0 bases, with 8 bases spanning the gap. Germline loops: CDR1 MNHEY, CDR2 SVGEGT. Here the CDR3 DNA reads TGTGCCAGCAGTCAGGGATATAGCAATCAGCCCCAGCATTTT. As protein: CASSQGYSNQPQHF.